The clone carrying this T cell receptor (beta chain) was counted between two and nine times. What it recognizes is unknown. These data originate in a study of T cell repertoires in cytomegalovirus infection. Study summary: Signatures in public TCR beta sequences pointed to both CMV infection and matching HLA type. General study results and limits: Identification of carriers of CMV plus the relevant HLA was achieved through cumulative public TCR beta family frequency. Dominating the ex vivo response were HLA-C-restricted CMV-specific TCR beta clonotypes.

The ends were cut back, 0 bases at V and 4 bases at J, with 8 bases in the middle. The CDR3 length is 14 residues. CDR1 and CDR2 (germline): MGHRA, YSYEKL. Using its own MiXCR run on the reads, TCRdb lists one record per CDR3 protein. The table lists hundreds of thousands of distinct CDR3 sequences, around 30% of them singletons. The J gene is TRBJ2-3, the V gene TRBV4-1; D tentatively fits TRBD1 or TRBD2 (5 bases each). The sample was cultured CD8+ T cells from PBMCs, taken from culture after CMV antigen stimulation. The receptor was derived from a human donor in good health (CMV status not recorded). Some clones in this sample may be carry-over from other donors' samples. The CDR3 sequence is CASSQDVGADTQYF. The CDR3 DNA follows: TGCGCCAGCAGCCAAGATGTGGGGGCAGATACGCAGTATTTT.